This TCR beta chain was identified during a study of OX40 agonist ivuxolimab in advanced cancers. Study overall: Eligibility admitted prior anti-PD-1, anti-PD-L1 or anti-CTLA-4 therapy; 40% to 50% had some. Study conclusions and caveats: Average numbers of expanded clones were greater in CD8+ T cells than in CD4+.

Regarding this clone: Antigen: not known.

Produced via immunoSEQ multiplex PCR; TCRdb's table is partial and in-frame only. The table shows roughly 61,000 clones, with 91% occurring only once. Systemic immunosuppression or a history of autoimmune disease excluded patients. The clonotype originates from an adult with an advanced solid tumor such as melanoma, head and neck, liver or kidney cancer. The input for sequencing was CD4+ or CD8+ T cells sorted from blood, taken in a trial of the OX40 agonist ivuxolimab.

CDR3 sequence: CASSLGHLYGYTF. The DNA of the CDR3 is TGTGCCAGCAGCTTAGGCCACCTCTATGGCTACACCTTC. The chain recombines TRBV7-9 with TRBJ1-2, with unresolved D. The CDR3 has 13 amino acids. In germline, CDR1 is SEHNR, CDR2 FQNEAQ (reference sequence). V lost 1 base and J 4 bases, leaving 7 bases between the germline ends.